A selection of T cell receptor beta chains follows, all from one sample in a study of T-cell reconstitution after alpha-beta-depleted transplantation in children. Via MiXCR, TCRdb re-called the PCR reads, giving one row per CDR3 protein. Of fewer than 450,000 distinct CDR3 sequences in the sample, under 20% were seen once. This sample comprised PBMCs, mostly from graft donor cells, obtained 360 days after TCRalphabeta/CD19-depleted stem cell transplant. The receptor set was obtained from a male patient aged 2-9 years who had a stem cell transplant for acute lymphoblastic leukemia, so the T cells may come from the graft donor. The CDR3 runs from the conserved cysteine through the conserved F or W. D genes are given only for firm matches. Clone size is not always given. Where it is, it says once, few, many or a class for expanded clones.

clone size	V gene	D gene	J gene	CDR3 protein	CDR3 DNA
few	TRBV12-3/TRBV12-4	-	TRBJ2-7	CASSTPGRSYEQYF	TGTGCCAGCAGTACACCGGGACGATCCTACGAGCAGTACTTC
many	TRBV20-1	TRBD2	TRBJ2-1	CSASWQGGTSGINEQFF	TGCAGTGCTAGCTGGCAGGGGGGGACTAGCGGGATTAATGAGCAGTTCTTC
many	TRBV28	-	TRBJ1-4	CASSPPLPRGYEKLFF	TGTGCCAGCAGTCCACCCCTACCTAGGGGCTACGAAAAACTGTTTTTT
-	TRBV12-3/TRBV12-4	-	TRBJ2-4	CASSSIRGGGNIQYF	TGTGCCAGCAGTTCCATTCGGGGTGGGGGAAACATTCAGTACTTC
few	TRBV7-9	-	TRBJ1-3	CASSPRVAARDTIYF	TGTGCCAGCAGCCCCCGCGTTGCGGCCCGCGACACCATATATTTT
-	TRBV29-1	TRBD1	TRBJ2-5	CSGGQGRVQETQYF	TGCAGCGGAGGACAGGGCCGTGTTCAAGAGACCCAGTACTTC
few	TRBV3-1	TRBD1	TRBJ2-2	CASSQGDRTSATGELYF	TGTGCCAGCAGCCAAGGGGACAGGACGAGTGCGACCGGGGAGCTGTATTTT
-	TRBV4-1	TRBD2	TRBJ2-7	CASSQGRAGVYEQYF	TGCGCCAGCAGCCAAGGTAGGGCGGGAGTCTACGAGCAGTACTTC
-	TRBV10-3	TRBD2	TRBJ2-5	CAISSAGVIETQYF	TGTGCCATCAGTTCGGCGGGAGTCATAGAGACCCAGTACTTC
many	TRBV29-1	TRBD2	TRBJ2-1	CSVEAPEAGGPTYNEQFF	TGCAGCGTTGAAGCCCCCGAAGCGGGAGGCCCGACCTACAATGAGCAGTTCTTC
-	TRBV27	-	TRBJ2-1	CASSPSPIPEFF	TGTGCCAGCAGCCCCTCCCCTATACCTGAGTTCTTC
many	TRBV6-5	-	TRBJ2-1	CASSYSIEYEQFF	TGTGCCAGCAGTTACTCGATAGAGTATGAGCAGTTCTTC
few	TRBV12-3/TRBV12-4	-	TRBJ1-5	CASSLGTPLSNQPQHF	TGTGCCAGCAGTCTCGGGACCCCCCTTAGCAATCAGCCCCAGCATTTT
many	TRBV4-2	-	TRBJ2-2	CASSQETWQNTGELFF	TGTGCCAGCAGCCAAGAAACGTGGCAAAACACCGGGGAGCTGTTTTTT
few	TRBV20-1	TRBD2	TRBJ2-2	CSARDGNWGLLNTGELFF	TGCAGTGCTAGAGATGGAAATTGGGGACTACTAAACACCGGGGAGCTGTTTTTT
few	TRBV10-3	-	TRBJ2-1	CATQRSDNEQFF	TGTGCCACCCAACGCAGCGACAATGAGCAGTTCTTC
-	TRBV20-1	-	TRBJ1-2	CSAPDRQPGYGYTF	TGCAGTGCTCCCGACCGGCAGCCTGGCTATGGCTACACCTTC
few	TRBV10-3	-	TRBJ1-2	CAISQGLGNLYGYTF	TGTGCCATCAGCCAAGGGTTAGGGAACCTCTACGGCTACACCTTC
few	TRBV5-1	-	TRBJ2-1	CASTLGGRSYNEQFF	TGCGCCAGCACCCTTGGCGGCCGCTCCTACAATGAGCAGTTCTTC
-	TRBV3-1	-	TRBJ2-7	CASSHSRGLAYEQYF	TGTGCCAGCAGCCATAGCCGCGGGCTGGCCTACGAGCAGTACTTC
-	TRBV25-1	-	TRBJ2-1	CASSGRTLYNEQFF	TGTGCCAGCAGTGGCCGTACGCTATACAATGAGCAGTTCTTC
many	TRBV12-3/TRBV12-4	-	TRBJ2-3	CASSFLANTDTQYF	TGTGCCAGCAGTTTTCTGGCGAACACAGATACGCAGTATTTT
-	TRBV28	-	TRBJ2-7	CASIKGGVAYEQYF	TGTGCCAGCATCAAGGGGGGGGTCGCCTACGAGCAGTACTTC
few	TRBV28	TRBD2	TRBJ2-1	CASSLLGEGRNEQFF	TGTGCCAGCAGTTTGTTGGGGGAGGGCCGGAATGAGCAGTTCTTC
-	TRBV20-1	TRBD1	TRBJ2-7	CSASKRGQGYPLGSYEQYF	TGCAGTGCTAGTAAGAGGGGACAGGGTTACCCCTTGGGCTCCTACGAGCAGTACTTC
few	TRBV10-3	TRBD2	TRBJ2-7	CAIIGTSGTYYEQYF	TGTGCCATCATCGGGACTAGCGGGACGTACTACGAGCAGTACTTC
-	TRBV12-3/TRBV12-4	TRBD2	TRBJ2-7	CASRPGSLAGTYEQYF	TGTGCCAGCAGACCCGGCAGCCTAGCGGGAACCTACGAGCAGTACTTC
few	TRBV12-3/TRBV12-4	-	TRBJ1-3	CASSLGAGSGNTIYF	TGTGCCAGCAGTTTAGGGGCAGGTTCTGGAAACACCATATATTTT
few	TRBV7-9	-	TRBJ1-4	CASSLGAREKLFF	TGTGCCAGCAGCTTAGGGGCCAGAGAAAAACTGTTTTTT
few	TRBV5-1	-	TRBJ2-2	CASSWVGDGELFF	TGCGCCAGCAGCTGGGTCGGGGACGGGGAGCTGTTTTTT
-	TRBV29-1	-	TRBJ2-2	CSVATNANTGELFF	TGCAGCGTTGCTACCAACGCGAACACCGGGGAGCTGTTTTTT
-	TRBV5-1	TRBD1	TRBJ2-7	CASSLGRDRGRPEQYF	TGCGCCAGCAGCTTGGGGAGGGACAGGGGGCGCCCCGAGCAGTACTTC
few	TRBV28	TRBD2	TRBJ2-3	CASSRSSGPQYF	TGTGCCAGCAGCCGCTCTAGCGGGCCGCAGTATTTT
-	TRBV20-1	-	TRBJ2-3	CSASLSSQQDMQYF	TGCAGTGCTAGTCTGTCTAGCCAACAAGATATGCAGTATTTT
few	TRBV4-2	TRBD2	TRBJ2-1	CASSQAGREIYNEQFF	TGTGCCAGCAGCCAAGCTGGGCGGGAGATTTACAATGAGCAGTTCTTC
many	TRBV7-9	-	TRBJ2-7	CASSLDPVSYEQYF	TGTGCCAGCAGCTTAGATCCCGTATCCTACGAGCAGTACTTC
few	TRBV20-1	-	TRBJ2-1	CSARVPGTPFNEQFF	TGCAGTGCTAGAGTTCCCGGGACCCCTTTCAATGAGCAGTTCTTC
-	TRBV16	-	TRBJ1-1	CASSTTPNTEAFF	TGTGCCAGCAGCACCACCCCGAACACTGAAGCTTTCTTT
few	TRBV28	TRBD1	TRBJ2-7	CASSLFLGQGTYEQYF	TGTGCCAGCAGTTTATTTTTGGGACAGGGAACCTACGAGCAGTACTTC
many	TRBV20-1	TRBD1	TRBJ1-1	CSARTSQGQGEAFF	TGCAGTGCTAGGACATCCCAGGGACAGGGGGAAGCTTTCTTT
many	TRBV12-3/TRBV12-4	-	TRBJ1-5	CASSLARSSNQPQHF	TGTGCCAGCAGTTTAGCCCGTTCTAGCAATCAGCCCCAGCATTTT